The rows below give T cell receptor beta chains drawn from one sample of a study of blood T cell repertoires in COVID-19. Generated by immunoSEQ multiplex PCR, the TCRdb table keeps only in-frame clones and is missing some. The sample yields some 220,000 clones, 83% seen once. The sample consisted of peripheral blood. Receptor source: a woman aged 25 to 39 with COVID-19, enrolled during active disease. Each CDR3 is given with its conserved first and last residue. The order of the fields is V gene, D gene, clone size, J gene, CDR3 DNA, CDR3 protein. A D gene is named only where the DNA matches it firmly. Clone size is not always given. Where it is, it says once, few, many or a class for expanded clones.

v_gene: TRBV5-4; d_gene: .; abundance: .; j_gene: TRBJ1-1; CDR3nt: TGTGCCAGCAGCCCTAGTAGGGAGGCCATGAACACTGAAGCTTTCTTT; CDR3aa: CASSPSREAMNTEAFF
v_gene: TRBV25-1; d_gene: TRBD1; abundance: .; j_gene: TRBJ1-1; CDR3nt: TGTGCCAGCAGTGTCGGGACAGCTTCGAAAGCTTTCTTT; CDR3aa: CASSVGTASKAFF
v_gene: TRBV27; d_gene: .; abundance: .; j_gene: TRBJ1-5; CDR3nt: TGTGCCAGCAGTTTATCGTCAGGGAATCAGCCCCAGCATTTT; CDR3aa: CASSLSSGNQPQHF
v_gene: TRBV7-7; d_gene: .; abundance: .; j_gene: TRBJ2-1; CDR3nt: TGTGCCAGCAGCTCTACCCTGGGGCTAGGAGACAATGAGCAGTTCTTC; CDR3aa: CASSSTLGLGDNEQFF
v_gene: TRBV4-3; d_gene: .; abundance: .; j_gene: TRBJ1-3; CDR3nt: TGCGCCAGCAGCCAATTTGCGGAGCTACATTACTCTGGAAACACCATATATTTT; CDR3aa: CASSQFAELHYSGNTIYF
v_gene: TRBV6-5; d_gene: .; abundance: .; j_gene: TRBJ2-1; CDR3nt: TGTGCCAGCAGTTACCTTACTAGCCCGGGCGATGAGCAGTTCTTC; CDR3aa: CASSYLTSPGDEQFF
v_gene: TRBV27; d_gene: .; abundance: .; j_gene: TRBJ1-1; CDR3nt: TGTGCCAGCAGATTCTGGGGGGAGGAAGGCATGAACACTGAAGCTTTCTTT; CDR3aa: CASRFWGEEGMNTEAFF
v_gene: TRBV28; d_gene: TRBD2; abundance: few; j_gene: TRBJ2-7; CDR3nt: TGTGCCAGCGGGACTAGGTACGAGCAGTACTTC; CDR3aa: CASGTRYEQYF
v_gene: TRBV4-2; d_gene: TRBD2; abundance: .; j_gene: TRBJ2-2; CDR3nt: TGTGCCAGCAGCCAAGATATGGCGGGGGAGGGGACCGGGGAGCTGTTTTTT; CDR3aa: CASSQDMAGEGTGELFF
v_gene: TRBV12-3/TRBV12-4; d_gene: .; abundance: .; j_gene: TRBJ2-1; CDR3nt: TGTGCCAGCAGCCAGGGGGGCGCTGAGCAGTTCTTC; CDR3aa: CASSQGGAEQFF
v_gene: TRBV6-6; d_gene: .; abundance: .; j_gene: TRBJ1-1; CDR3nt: TGTGCCAGCAGCCTCCCGGGGGAGAGGACTGAAGCTTTCTTT; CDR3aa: CASSLPGERTEAFF
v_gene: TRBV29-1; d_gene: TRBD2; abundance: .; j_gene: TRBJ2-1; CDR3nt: TGCAGCGTTGAGCCCCTAGCGGGAGTCGGCAATGAGCAGTTCTTC; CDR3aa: CSVEPLAGVGNEQFF
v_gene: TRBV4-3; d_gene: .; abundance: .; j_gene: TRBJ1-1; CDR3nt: TGCGCCAGCAGCCAAGATGGGCCAGGGCAAAATCTGAACACTGAAGCTTTCTTT; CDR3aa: CASSQDGPGQNLNTEAFF
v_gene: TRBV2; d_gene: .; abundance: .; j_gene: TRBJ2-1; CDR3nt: TGTGCCAGCAGTCGGTCCGGAGAGGTTTACAATGAGCAGTTCTTC; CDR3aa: CASSRSGEVYNEQFF
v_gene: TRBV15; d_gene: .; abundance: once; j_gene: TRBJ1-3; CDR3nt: TGTGCCACCAGCAGAGATCGGGGAGACACCATATATTTT; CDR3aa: CATSRDRGDTIYF
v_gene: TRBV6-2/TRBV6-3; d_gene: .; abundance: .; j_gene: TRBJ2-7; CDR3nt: TGTGCCAGCAGTTACCTTGCAGGGGCCTACGAGCAGTACTTC; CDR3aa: CASSYLAGAYEQYF
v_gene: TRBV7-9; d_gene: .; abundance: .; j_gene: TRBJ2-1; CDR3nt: TGTGCCAGCAGCTTAGAACTGGGGGCCTCCTACAATGAGCAGTTCTTC; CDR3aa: CASSLELGASYNEQFF
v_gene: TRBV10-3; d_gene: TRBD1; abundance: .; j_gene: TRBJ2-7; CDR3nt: TGTGCCATCAGTGGAAAGGACAGGGAAAACGAGCAGTACTTC; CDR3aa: CAISGKDRENEQYF
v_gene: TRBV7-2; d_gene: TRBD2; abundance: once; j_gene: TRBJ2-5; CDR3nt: TGTGCCAGCAGCCCACGGGGGAGACTAGCAGAGAAGGGTCATGCGACCCAGTACTTC; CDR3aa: CASSPRGRLAEKGHATQYF
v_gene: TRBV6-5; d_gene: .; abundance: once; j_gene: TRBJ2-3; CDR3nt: TGTGCCAGCAGTCCAACAGGTTCAAGCACAGATACGCAGTATTTT; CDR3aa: CASSPTGSSTDTQYF
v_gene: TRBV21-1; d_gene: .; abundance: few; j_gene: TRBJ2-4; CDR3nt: TGTGCCAGCAGCAAAGTTGGTCAACTAGCCAAAAACATTCAGTACTTC; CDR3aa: CASSKVGQLAKNIQYF
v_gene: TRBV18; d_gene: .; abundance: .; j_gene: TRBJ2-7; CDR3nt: TGTGCCAGCTCACTCGACAGGAGCCTCTACGAGCAGTACTTC; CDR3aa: CASSLDRSLYEQYF
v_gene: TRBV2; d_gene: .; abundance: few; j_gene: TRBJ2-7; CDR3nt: TGTGCCAGCAGTGAACAGGGGCCCTACGAGCAGTACTTC; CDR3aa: CASSEQGPYEQYF
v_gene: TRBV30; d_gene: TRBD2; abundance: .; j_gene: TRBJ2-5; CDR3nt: TGTGCCCAGGAGGGGCGGGGGGCCCGGGTCCAGTACTTC; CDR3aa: CAQEGRGARVQYF
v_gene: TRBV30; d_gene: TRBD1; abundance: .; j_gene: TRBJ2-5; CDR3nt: TGTGCCTGGGGACAGGGTTCTCGAGAGACCCAGTACTTC; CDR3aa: CAWGQGSRETQYF
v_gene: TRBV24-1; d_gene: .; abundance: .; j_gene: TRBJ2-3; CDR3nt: TGTGCCACCAGTGATTTAGGGGGCACAGATACGCAGTATTTT; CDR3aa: CATSDLGGTDTQYF
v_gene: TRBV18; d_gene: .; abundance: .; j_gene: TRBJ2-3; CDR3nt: TGTGCCAGCTCACCCGACTCAGGGACAGATACGCAGTATTTT; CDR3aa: CASSPDSGTDTQYF
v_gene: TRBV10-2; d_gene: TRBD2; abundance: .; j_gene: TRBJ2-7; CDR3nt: TGCGCCAGCACTCGAGAGGGCGGGAGGGGTTGGTACGAGCAGTACTTC; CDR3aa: CASTREGGRGWYEQYF
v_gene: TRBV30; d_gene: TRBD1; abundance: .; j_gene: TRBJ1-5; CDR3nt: TGTGCCTGGAGACGACAGGGGAATAGCAATCAGCCCCAGCATTTT; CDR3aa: CAWRRQGNSNQPQHF
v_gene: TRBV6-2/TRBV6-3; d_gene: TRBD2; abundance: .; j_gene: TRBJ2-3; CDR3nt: TGTGCCAGCAGTTATTCACGCGGGGGGACCACAGATACGCAGTATTTT; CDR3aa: CASSYSRGGTTDTQYF
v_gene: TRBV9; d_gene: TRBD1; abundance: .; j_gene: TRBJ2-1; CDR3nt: TGTGCCAGCAGCGTTCCCGACAGGGACAATGAGCAGTTCTTC; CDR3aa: CASSVPDRDNEQFF
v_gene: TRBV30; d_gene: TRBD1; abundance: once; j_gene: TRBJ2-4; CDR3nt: TGTGCCTGGAACCAGGGGGTTGGGGCCAAAAACATTCAGTACTTC; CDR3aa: CAWNQGVGAKNIQYF
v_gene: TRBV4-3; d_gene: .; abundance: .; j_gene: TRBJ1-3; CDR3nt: TGCGCCAGCAGCCCCCGACAGGCCGACTCTGGAAACACCATATATTTT; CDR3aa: CASSPRQADSGNTIYF
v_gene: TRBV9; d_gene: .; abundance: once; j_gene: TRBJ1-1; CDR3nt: TGTGCCAGCAGCGCGCGGGAGGGCACTGAAGCTTTCTTT; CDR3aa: CASSAREGTEAFF
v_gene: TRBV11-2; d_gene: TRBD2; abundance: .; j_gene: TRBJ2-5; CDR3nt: TGTGCCAGCAGCTTAGGACTAGCGGGGGGCGGGGAGACCCAGTACTTC; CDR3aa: CASSLGLAGGGETQYF
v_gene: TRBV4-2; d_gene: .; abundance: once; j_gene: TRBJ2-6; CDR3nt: TGTGCCAGCAGCCAAGACCCGGGGAGCTCTGGGGCCAACGTCCTGACTTTC; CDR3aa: CASSQDPGSSGANVLTF
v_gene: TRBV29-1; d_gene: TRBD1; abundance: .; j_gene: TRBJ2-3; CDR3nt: TGCAGCGTGGACGGGGACAGGGTCACAGATACGCAGTATTTT; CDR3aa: CSVDGDRVTDTQYF
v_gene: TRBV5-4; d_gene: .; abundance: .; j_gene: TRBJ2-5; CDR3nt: TGTGCCAGCAGCTCCGGGGAGACCCAGTACTTC; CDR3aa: CASSSGETQYF
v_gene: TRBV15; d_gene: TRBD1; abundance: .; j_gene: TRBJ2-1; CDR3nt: TGTGCCACCAGCCTAGAGGGTAGGACAGGGGGTTACAATGAGCAGTTCTTC; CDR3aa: CATSLEGRTGGYNEQFF
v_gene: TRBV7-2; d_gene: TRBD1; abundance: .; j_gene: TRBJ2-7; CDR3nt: TGTGCCAGCAGCTTAACAGGGGGCTCCTACGAGCAGTACTTC; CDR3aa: CASSLTGGSYEQYF
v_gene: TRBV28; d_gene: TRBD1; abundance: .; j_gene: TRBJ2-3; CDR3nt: TGTGCCAGCAGTCTTGGACAGGCAAATACGCAGTATTTT; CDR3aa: CASSLGQANTQYF
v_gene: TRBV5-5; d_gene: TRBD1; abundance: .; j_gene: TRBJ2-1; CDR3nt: TGTGCCAGCAGCCTTACGGACAGGAGCTCCTACAATGAGCAGTTCTTC; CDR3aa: CASSLTDRSSYNEQFF
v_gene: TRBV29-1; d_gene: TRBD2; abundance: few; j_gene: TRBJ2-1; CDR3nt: TGCAGCGCCTTAGCGGGGGGATACAATGAGCAGTTCTTC; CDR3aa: CSALAGGYNEQFF
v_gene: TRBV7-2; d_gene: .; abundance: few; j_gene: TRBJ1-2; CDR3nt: TGTGCCAGCAGCTTAGGGACTTCCTATGGCTACACCTTC; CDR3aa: CASSLGTSYGYTF
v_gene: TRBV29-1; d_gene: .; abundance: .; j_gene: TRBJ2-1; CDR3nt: TGCAGCGTTAACGGAGCCTACAATGAGCAGTTCTTC; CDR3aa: CSVNGAYNEQFF
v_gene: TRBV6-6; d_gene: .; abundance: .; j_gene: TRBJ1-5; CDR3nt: TGTGCCAGCAGTTCGCCGGAGGGTAATAGCAATCAGCCCCAGCATTTT; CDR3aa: CASSSPEGNSNQPQHF
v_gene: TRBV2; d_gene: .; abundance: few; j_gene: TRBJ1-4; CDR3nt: TGTGCCAGCAGTGACGGAGCAACTAATGAAAAACTGTTTTTT; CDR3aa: CASSDGATNEKLFF
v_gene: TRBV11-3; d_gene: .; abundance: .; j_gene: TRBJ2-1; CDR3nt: TGTGCCAGCAGCTTAGAACCTAGCATCAATGAGCAGTTCTTC; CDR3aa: CASSLEPSINEQFF
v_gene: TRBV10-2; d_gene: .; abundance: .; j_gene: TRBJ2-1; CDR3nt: TGCGCCAGCAGTGAACGCGGTTACAATGAGCAGTTCTTC; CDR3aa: CASSERGYNEQFF
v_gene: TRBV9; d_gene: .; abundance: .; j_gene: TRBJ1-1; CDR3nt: TGTGCCAGCAGCCCGGGGAACACTGAAGCTTTCTTT; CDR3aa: CASSPGNTEAFF
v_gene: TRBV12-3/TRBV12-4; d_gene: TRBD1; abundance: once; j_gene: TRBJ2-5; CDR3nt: TGTGCCAGCAGTGAGGACAGGGGAGAGACCCAGTACTTC; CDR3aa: CASSEDRGETQYF
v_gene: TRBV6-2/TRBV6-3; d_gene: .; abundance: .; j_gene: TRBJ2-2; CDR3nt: TGTGCCAGCAGTTACCCAAGCGAGCTGTTTTTT; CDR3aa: CASSYPSELFF
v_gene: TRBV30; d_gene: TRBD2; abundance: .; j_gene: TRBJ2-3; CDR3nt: TGTGCCTGGAGTTATGGGAGGCGGGAGTTCACAGATACGCAGTATTTT; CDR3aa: CAWSYGRREFTDTQYF
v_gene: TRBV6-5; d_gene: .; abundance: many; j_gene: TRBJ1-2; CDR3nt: TGTGCCACGACACATTCCTATGGCTACACCTTC; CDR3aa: CATTHSYGYTF